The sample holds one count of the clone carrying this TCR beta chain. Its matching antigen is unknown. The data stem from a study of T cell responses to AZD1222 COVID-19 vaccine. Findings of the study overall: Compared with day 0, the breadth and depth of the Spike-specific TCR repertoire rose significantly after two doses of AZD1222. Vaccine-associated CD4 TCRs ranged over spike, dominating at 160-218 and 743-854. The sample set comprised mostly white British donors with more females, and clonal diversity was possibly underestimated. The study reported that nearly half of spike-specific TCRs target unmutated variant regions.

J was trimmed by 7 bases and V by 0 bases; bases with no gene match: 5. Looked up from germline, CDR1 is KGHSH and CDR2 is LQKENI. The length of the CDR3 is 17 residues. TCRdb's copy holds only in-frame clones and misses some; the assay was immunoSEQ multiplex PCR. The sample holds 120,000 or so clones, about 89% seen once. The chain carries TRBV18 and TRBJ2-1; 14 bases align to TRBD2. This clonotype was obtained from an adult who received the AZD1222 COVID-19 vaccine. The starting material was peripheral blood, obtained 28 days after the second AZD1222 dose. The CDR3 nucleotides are TGTGCCAGCTCACCACCGACTAGCGGGGGGGCCGAGAATGAGCAGTTCTTC. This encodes CASSPPTSGGAENEQFF.